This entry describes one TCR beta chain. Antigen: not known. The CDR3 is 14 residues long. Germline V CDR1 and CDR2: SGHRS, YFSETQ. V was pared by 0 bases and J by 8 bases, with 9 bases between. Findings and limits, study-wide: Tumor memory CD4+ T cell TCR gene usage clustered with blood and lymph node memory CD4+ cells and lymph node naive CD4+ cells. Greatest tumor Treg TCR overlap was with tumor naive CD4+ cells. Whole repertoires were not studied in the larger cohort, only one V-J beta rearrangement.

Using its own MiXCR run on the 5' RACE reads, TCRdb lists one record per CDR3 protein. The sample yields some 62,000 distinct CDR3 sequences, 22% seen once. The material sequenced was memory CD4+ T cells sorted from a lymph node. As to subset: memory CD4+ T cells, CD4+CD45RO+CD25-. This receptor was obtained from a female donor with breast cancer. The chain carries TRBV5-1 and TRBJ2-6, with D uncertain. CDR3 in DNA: TGCGCCAGCAGCTTGGGGGCACAGCCCAACGTCCTGACTTTC. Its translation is CASSLGAQPNVLTF.